The 15 T cell receptor beta chains below were found in one sample sequenced in a study of OX40 agonist ivuxolimab in advanced cancers. Only in-frame clones appear in the TCRdb table, and some are missing; sequencing was by immunoSEQ multiplex PCR. The sample includes some 130,000 clones, 80% to 90% of them seen just once. The sequenced sample was CD4+ or CD8+ T cells sorted from blood, obtained in a trial of the OX40 agonist ivuxolimab. These receptors all come from an adult with an advanced solid tumor such as melanoma, head and neck, liver or kidney cancer.

Turning to this clone: The same CDR3 can be traced to other DNA sequences in this sample. The V call is TRBV7-2, the J call TRBJ2-1, with 10 bases fitting TRBD2. Trimming removed 1 base from V and 4 bases from J; junction bases left unmatched: 1. CDR3 length: 15 amino acids. Germline values: CDR1 SGHTA, CDR2 FQGNSA. This chain's CDR3 is CASSLELAGYNEQFF. In DNA form, the CDR3 reads TGTGCCAGCAGCTTAGAACTAGCGGGATACAATGAGCAGTTCTTC.

The chain is built from TRBV30 and TRBJ1-5; D gene ambiguous. CDR3 length: 13 residues. Per the germline V gene, CDR1 is GTSNPN and CDR2 is SVGIG (reference sequence). Trimming pared 2 bases from V and 4 bases from J, leaving 9 bases between. In DNA form, the CDR3 reads TGTGCCTGGAGTCCGACGGTGAATCAGCCCCAGCATTTT. It codes for CAWSPTVNQPQHF.

The gene calls are TRBV7-2 and TRBJ2-5; D perhaps matches TRBD1 (6 bases). Germline V CDR1 and CDR2: SGHTA, FQGNSA. The CDR3 has 15 amino acids. V lost 2 bases and J lost 4, with 14 bases in between. CDR3 in DNA: TGTGCCAGCAGCTTACAGGGGACGAATCGAGAGACCCAGTACTTC. As protein: CASSLQGTNRETQYF. The entire variable domain, with the rest obtained from reference TRBV7-2 and TRBJ2-5, is as follows: GAGVSQSPSNKVTEKGKDVELRCDPISGHTALYWYRQSLGQGLEFLIYFQGNSAPDKSGLPSDRFSAERTGGSVSTLTIQRTQQEDSAVYLCASSLQGTNRETQYFGPGTRLLVL.

The genes are TRBV6-1 and TRBJ1-1; 9 bases map to TRBD1. Trimming took 4 bases from V and 11 from J; bases not matched to a gene: 11. The CDR3 covers 14 residues. Looked up from germline, CDR1 is MNHNS and CDR2 is SASEGT. The CDR3: CASSGKTGGASAFF. CDR3 DNA: TGTGCCAGCAGTGGAAAAACAGGGGGCGCATCGGCTTTCTTT.

The chain has TRBV4-3 and TRBJ1-2; D possibly corresponds to TRBD1 (5 bases). CDR1 and CDR2 (germline): LGHNA, YSLEER. This CDR3 is built from 15 residues. The V gene lost 0 bases and the J gene lost 2 bases, with 10 bases spanning the gap. CDR3 loop: CASSQDSRGNYGYTF. The CDR3 DNA reads as TGCGCCAGCAGCCAAGACTCGCGGGGGAACTATGGCTACACCTTC.

This sequence joins TRBV7-8 and TRBJ2-7, with D unresolved. Trimming stripped 2 bases from V and 4 bases from J, with 15 bases between. CDR1 and CDR2 (germline): SGHVS, FQNEAQ. This CDR3 contains 15 residues. CDR3 sequence reads: CASSLRDGSGYEQYF. The CDR3 bases are TGTGCCAGCAGCTTACGTGACGGATCCGGATACGAGCAGTACTTC. Based on the CDR3 plus reference TRBV7-8 and TRBJ2-7, the full variable domain is GAGVSQSPRYKVAKRGQDVALRCDPISGHVSLFWYQQALGQGPEFLTYFQNEAQLDKSGLPSDRFFAERPEGSVSTLKIQRTQQEDSAVYLCASSLRDGSGYEQYFGPGTRLTVT.

The chain employs TRBV5-1 and TRBJ2-3; D unclear. The germline V and J ends were trimmed by 0 bases and 2 bases, with 10 bases remaining between them. The CDR3 extends over 15 amino acids. Germline CDR1 SGHRS, CDR2 YFSETQ. The CDR3 protein is CASSLGGITTDTQYF. The DNA for the CDR3 is TGCGCCAGCAGCTTGGGGGGAATAACCACAGATACGCAGTATTTT.

The chain uses TRBV12-5 and TRBJ2-5, with D possibly being TRBD2 (7 bases). The CDR3 has 16 amino acids. V was clipped by 5 bases and J by 4 bases, with 20 bases between them. The germline gives CDR1 LGHNT, CDR2 FRNRAP. Here the CDR3 reads CASGALGGARGETQYF. CDR3 in DNA: TGTGCTAGTGGTGCCCTAGGGGGGGCTCGAGGAGAGACCCAGTACTTC.

The V call is TRBV7-2, the J call TRBJ2-3; D remains unclear. V was trimmed by 5 bases and J by 4 bases, leaving 7 bases between them. Germline loops: CDR1 SGHTA, CDR2 FQGNSA. The CDR3 has 12 residues. CDR3 region: CASSRWADTQYF. Written as DNA, the CDR3 is TGTGCCAGCAGCCGGTGGGCAGATACGCAGTATTTT.

The V call is TRBV6-5, the J call TRBJ2-5, with D possibly matching TRBD1 (7 bases). Looked up from germline, CDR1 is MNHEY and CDR2 is SVGAGI. The CDR3 runs 14 residues. V was pared by 4 bases and J by 5 bases, with 14 bases between. The CDR3 reads CASSSYAGGETQYF. The CDR3 coding sequence is TGTGCCAGCAGTTCCTACGCAGGGGGGGAGACCCAGTACTTC.

This chain connects TRBV14 to TRBJ1-4, with D uncertain. There are 15 residues in the CDR3. The ends were cut back, 3 bases at V and 4 bases at J, with 12 bases in the middle. Germline lookup yields CDR1 SGHDN and CDR2 FVKESK. CDR3 amino acids: CASSHESEVNEKLFF. DNA for the CDR3: TGTGCCAGCAGCCATGAGTCCGAAGTTAATGAAAAACTGTTTTTT.

This CDR3 reads CASSQGIRGGITDTQYF. CDR3 in DNA: TGCGCCAGCAGCCAAGGAATAAGGGGGGGAATCACAGATACGCAGTATTTT. This chain uses TRBV4-3 with TRBJ2-3; possibly TRBD2 for D (7 bases). The V gene lost 1 base and the J gene lost 2 bases, with 16 bases spanning the gap. The CDR3 sequence is 17 residues long. Germline assignment: CDR1 LGHNA and CDR2 YSLEER.

The chain is built from TRBV14 and TRBJ1-3, with no clear D. V gave up 4 bases and J gave up 0 bases, with 10 bases separating them. In germline, CDR1 is SGHDN, CDR2 FVKESK. CDR3 length: 15 amino acids. The CDR3 loop reads CASSPSGGSGNTIYF. CDR3 bases: TGTGCCAGCAGCCCTTCGGGCGGCTCTGGAAACACCATATATTTT. Together with reference TRBV14 and TRBJ1-3, the CDR3 gives the full variable domain: EAGVTQFPSHSVIEKGQTVTLRCDPISGHDNLYWYRRVMGKEIKFLLHFVKESKQDESGMPNNRFLAERTGGTYSTLKVQPAELEDSGVYFCASSPSGGSGNTIYFGEGSWLTVV.

This clone appeared a single time. V is TRBV9 and J is TRBJ1-6; D unresolved. There are 15 residues in the CDR3. In germline, CDR1 is SGDLS, CDR2 YYNGEE. V shed 2 bases and J shed 6 bases, with 12 bases lying between them. The DNA of the CDR3 is TGTGCCAGCAGCGTGGGCTGGGAGGGTAATTCACCCCTCCACTTT. This encodes CASSVGWEGNSPLHF.

The chain combines TRBV30 with TRBJ2-3; D ambiguous. Trimming cost V 3 bases and J 2 bases, with 15 bases left between them. This CDR3 spans 15 amino acids. Germline CDR1 and CDR2: GTSNPN and SVGIG (reference sequence). In DNA, the CDR3 is TGTGCCTGGAGCAAAACTGGGCTTCCCACAGATACGCAGTATTTT. This gives the protein CAWSKTGLPTDTQYF.